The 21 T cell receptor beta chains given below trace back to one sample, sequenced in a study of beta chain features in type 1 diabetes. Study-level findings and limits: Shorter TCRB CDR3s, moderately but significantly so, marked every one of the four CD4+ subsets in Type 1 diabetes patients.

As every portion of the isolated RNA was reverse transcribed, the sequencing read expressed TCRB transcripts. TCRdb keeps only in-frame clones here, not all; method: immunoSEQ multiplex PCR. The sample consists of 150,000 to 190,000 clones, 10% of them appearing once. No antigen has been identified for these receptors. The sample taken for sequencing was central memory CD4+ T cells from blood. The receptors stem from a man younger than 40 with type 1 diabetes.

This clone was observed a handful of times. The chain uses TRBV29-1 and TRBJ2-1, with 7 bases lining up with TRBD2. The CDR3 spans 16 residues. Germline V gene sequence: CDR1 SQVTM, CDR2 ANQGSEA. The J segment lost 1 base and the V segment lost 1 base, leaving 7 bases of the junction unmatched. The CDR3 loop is CSVEGGLLKSYNEQFF. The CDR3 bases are TGCAGCGTTGAAGGGGGACTATTAAAGTCCTACAATGAGCAGTTCTTC.

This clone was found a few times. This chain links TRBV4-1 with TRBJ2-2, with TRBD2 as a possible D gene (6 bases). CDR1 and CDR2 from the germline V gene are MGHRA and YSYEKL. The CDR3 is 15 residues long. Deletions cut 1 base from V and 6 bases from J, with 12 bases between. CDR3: CASSQARTISGELFF. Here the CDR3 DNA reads TGCGCCAGCAGCCAAGCCCGGACTATATCCGGGGAGCTGTTTTTT.

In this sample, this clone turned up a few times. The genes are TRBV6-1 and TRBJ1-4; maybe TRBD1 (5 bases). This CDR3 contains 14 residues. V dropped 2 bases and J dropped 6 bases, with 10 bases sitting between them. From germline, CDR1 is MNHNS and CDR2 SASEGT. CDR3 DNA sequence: TGTGCCAGCAGTGAAACTTCCAGGGATGAAAAACTGTTTTTT. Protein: CASSETSRDEKLFF.

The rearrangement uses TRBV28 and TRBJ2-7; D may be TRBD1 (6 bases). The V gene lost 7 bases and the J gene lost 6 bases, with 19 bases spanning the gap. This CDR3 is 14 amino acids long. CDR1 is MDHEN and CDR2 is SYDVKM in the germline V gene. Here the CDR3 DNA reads TGTGCCAGCACCAAGAACAGGGATGGGGGCGAGCAGTACTTC. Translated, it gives CASTKNRDGGEQYF.

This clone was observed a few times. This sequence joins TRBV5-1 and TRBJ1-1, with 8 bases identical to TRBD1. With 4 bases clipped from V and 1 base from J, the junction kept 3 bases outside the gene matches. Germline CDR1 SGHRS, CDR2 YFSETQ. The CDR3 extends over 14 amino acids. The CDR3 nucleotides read TGCGCCAGCAGCACCGGACAGGGGAACACTGAAGCTTTCTTT. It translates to CASSTGQGNTEAFF.

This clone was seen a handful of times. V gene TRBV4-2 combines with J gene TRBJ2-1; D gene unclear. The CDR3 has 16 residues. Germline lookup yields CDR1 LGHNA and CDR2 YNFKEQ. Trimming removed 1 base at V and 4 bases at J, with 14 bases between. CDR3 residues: CASSQGDGPGYNEQFF. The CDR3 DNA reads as TGTGCCAGCAGCCAAGGAGACGGTCCGGGTTACAATGAGCAGTTCTTC.

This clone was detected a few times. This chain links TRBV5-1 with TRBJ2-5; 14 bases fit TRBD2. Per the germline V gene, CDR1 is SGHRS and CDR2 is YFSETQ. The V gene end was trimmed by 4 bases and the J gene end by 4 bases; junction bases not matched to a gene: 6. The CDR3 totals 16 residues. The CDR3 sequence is CASSTGTSGRSETQYF. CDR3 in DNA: TGCGCCAGCAGCACGGGGACTAGCGGGAGATCAGAGACCCAGTACTTC.

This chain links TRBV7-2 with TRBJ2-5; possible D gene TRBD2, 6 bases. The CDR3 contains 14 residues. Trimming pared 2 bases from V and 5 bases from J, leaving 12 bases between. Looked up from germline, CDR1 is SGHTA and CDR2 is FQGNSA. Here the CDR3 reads CASSLKAGRETQYF. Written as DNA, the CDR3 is TGTGCCAGCAGCTTAAAGGCGGGGCGGGAGACCCAGTACTTC. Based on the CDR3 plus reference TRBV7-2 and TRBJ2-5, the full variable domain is GAGVSQSPSNKVTEKGKDVELRCDPISGHTALYWYRQSLGQGLEFLIYFQGNSAPDKSGLPSDRFSAERTGGSVSTLTIQRTQQEDSAVYLCASSLKAGRETQYFGPGTRLLVL.

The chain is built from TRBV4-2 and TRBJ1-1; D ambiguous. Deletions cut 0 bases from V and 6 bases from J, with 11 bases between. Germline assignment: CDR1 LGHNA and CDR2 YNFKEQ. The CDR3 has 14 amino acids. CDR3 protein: CASSQDDRGPEAFF. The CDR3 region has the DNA TGTGCCAGCAGCCAAGATGATAGAGGGCCTGAAGCTTTCTTT.

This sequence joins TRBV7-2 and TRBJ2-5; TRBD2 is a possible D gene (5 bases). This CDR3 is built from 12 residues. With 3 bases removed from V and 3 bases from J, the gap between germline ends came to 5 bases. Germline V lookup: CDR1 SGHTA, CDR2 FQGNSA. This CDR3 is CASSLTKETQYF. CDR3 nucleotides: TGTGCCAGCAGCTTGACTAAAGAGACCCAGTACTTC.

The CDR3 loop is CSVSRHSGSSYEQFF. As DNA, the CDR3 is TGCAGCGTTTCGAGGCATAGCGGGAGCTCCTATGAGCAGTTCTTC. The chain employs TRBV29-1 and TRBJ2-1, with 9 bases aligning to TRBD2. Germline-derived CDR1 and CDR2 are SQVTM and ANQGSEA. The CDR3 has 15 amino acids. V shed 5 bases and J 8 bases; nucleotides not matched to a gene: 13.

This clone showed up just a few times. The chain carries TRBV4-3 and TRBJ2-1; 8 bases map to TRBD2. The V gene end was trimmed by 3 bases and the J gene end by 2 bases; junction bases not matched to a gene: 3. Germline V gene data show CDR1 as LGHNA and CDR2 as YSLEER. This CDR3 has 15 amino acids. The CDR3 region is CASSHLSGTYNEQFF. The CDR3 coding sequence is TGCGCCAGCAGCCACCTTAGCGGGACCTACAATGAGCAGTTCTTC.

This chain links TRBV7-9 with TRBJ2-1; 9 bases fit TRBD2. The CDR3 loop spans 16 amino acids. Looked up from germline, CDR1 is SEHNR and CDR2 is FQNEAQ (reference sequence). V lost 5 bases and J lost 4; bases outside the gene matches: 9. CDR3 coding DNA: TGTGCCAGCAGCAAAACTAGCGGGCTAATATACAATGAGCAGTTCTTC. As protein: CASSKTSGLIYNEQFF.

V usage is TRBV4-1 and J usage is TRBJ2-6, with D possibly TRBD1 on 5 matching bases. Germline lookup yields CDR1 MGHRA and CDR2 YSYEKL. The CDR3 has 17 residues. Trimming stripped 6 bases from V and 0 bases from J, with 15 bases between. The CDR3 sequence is CASSQPPGYSGANVLTF. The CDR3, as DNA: TGCGCCAGCAGTCAACCCCCAGGGTACTCTGGGGCCAACGTCCTGACTTTC.

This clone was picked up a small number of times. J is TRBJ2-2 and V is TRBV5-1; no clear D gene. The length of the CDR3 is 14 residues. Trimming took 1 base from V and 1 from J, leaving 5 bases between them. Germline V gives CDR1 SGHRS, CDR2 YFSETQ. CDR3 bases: TGCGCCAGCAGCTTGCTCTTGAACACCGGGGAGCTGTTTTTT. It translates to CASSLLLNTGELFF.

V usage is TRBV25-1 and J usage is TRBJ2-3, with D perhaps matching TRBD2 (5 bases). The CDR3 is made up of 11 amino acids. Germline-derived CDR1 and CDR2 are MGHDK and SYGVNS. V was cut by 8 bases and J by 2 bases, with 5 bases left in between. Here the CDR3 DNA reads TGTGCCAGCGGACTCACAGATACGCAGTATTTT. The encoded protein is CASGLTDTQYF.

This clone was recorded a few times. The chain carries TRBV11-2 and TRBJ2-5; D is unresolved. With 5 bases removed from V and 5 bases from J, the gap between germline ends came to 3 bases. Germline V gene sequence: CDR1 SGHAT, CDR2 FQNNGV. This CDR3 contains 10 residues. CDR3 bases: TGTGCCAGCAGCCTGGAGACCCAGTACTTC. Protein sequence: CASSLETQYF.

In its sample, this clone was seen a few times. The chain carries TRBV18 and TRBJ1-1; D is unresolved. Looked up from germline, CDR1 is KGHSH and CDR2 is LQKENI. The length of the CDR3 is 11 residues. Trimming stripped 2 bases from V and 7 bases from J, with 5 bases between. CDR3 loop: CASSPEREAFF. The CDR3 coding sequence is TGTGCCAGCTCACCAGAGCGTGAAGCTTTCTTT.

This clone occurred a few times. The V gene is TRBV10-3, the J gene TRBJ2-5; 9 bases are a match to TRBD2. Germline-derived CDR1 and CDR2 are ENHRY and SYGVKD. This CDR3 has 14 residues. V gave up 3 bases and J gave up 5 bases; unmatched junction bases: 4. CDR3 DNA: TGTGCCATCAGTGATCCTAGCGGGAAGGAGACCCAGTACTTC. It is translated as CAISDPSGKETQYF.

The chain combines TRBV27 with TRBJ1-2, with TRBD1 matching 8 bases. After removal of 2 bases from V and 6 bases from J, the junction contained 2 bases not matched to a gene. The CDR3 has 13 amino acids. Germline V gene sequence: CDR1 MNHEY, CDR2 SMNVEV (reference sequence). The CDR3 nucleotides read TGTGCCAGCAGTTTAAGGACAGGGAATGGCTACACCTTC. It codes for CASSLRTGNGYTF.

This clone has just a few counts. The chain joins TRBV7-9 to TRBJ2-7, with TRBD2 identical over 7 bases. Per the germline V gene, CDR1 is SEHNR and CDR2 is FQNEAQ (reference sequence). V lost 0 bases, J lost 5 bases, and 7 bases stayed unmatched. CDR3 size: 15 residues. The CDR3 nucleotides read TGTGCCAGCAGCTTAGCTAGCGGCGGGAGTCACGAGCAGTACTTC. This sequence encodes CASSLASGGSHEQYF.